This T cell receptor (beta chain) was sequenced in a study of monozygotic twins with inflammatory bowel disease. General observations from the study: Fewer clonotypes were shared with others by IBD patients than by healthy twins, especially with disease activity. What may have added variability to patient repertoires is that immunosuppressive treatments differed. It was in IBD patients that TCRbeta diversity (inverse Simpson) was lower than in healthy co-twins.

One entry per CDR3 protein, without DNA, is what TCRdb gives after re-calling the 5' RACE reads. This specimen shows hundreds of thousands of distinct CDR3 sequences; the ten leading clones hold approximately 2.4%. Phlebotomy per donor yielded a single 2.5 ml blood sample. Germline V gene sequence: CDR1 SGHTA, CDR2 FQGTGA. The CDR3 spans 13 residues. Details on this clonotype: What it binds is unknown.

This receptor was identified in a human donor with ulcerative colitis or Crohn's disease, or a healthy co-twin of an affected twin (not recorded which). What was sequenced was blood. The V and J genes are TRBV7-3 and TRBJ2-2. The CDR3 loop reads CASSLDQFGELFF.